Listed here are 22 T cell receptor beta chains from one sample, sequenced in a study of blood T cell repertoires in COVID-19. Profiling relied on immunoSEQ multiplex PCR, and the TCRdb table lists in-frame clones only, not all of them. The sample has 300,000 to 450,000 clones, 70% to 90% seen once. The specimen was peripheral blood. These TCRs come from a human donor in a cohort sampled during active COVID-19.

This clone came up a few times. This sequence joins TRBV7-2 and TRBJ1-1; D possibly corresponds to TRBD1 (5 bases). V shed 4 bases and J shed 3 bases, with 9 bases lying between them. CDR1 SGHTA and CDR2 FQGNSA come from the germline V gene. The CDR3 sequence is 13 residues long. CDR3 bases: TGTGCCAGCAGCTCAGGGACTTACACTGAAGCTTTCTTT. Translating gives CASSSGTYTEAFF. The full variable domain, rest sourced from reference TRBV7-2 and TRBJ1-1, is GAGVSQSPSNKVTEKGKDVELRCDPISGHTALYWYRQSLGQGLEFLIYFQGNSAPDKSGLPSDRFSAERTGGSVSTLTIQRTQQEDSAVYLCASSSGTYTEAFFGQGTRLTVV.

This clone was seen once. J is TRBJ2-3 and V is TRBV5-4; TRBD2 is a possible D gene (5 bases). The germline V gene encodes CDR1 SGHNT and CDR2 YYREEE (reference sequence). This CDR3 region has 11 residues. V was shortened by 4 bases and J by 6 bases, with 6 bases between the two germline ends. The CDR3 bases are TGTGCCAGCAGCCGAGGGGATACGCAGTATTTT. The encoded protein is CASSRGDTQYF.

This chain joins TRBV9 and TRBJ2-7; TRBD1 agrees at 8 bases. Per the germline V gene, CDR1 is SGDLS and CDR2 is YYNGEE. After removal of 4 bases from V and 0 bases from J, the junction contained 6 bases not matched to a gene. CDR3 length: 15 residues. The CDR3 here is CASSPLGQGSYEQYF. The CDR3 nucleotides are TGTGCCAGCAGCCCCCTCGGACAGGGCTCCTACGAGCAGTACTTC.

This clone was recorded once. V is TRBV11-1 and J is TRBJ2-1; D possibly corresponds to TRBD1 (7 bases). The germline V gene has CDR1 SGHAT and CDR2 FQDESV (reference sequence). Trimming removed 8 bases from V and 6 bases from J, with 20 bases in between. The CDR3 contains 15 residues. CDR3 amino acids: CASRVEGAEFNEQFF. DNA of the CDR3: TGTGCCAGCCGGGTGGAGGGGGCAGAGTTCAATGAGCAGTTCTTC.

The CDR3 protein is CASSKSGDSQYNEQFF. CDR3 bases: TGTGCCAGCAGTAAATCCGGGGACAGCCAGTACAATGAGCAGTTCTTC. The V gene is TRBV27, the J gene TRBJ2-1; 7 bases align to TRBD1. The CDR3 runs to 16 residues. The V gene's germline CDR1 is MNHEY and CDR2 SMNVEV (reference sequence). V lost 5 bases and J lost 4; bases outside the gene matches: 11.

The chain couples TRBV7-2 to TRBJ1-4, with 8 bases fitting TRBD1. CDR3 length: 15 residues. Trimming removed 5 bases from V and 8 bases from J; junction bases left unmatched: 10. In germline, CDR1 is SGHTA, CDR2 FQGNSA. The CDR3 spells CASSRDRGSSEKLFF. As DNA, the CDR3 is TGTGCCAGCAGCAGAGACAGGGGATCTTCAGAAAAACTGTTTTTT.

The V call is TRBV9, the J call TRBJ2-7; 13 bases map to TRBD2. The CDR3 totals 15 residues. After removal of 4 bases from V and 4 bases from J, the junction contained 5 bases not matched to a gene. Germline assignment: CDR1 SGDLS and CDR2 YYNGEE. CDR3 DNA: TGTGCCAGCAGCCCAGGACTAGCGGGAGAATACGAGCAGTACTTC. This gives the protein CASSPGLAGEYEQYF.

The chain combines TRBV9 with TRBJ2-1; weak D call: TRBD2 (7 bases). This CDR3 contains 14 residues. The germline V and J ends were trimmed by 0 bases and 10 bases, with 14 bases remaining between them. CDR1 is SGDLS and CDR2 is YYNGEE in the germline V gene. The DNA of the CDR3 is TGTGCCAGCAGCGTAGTTTATTCGGGGGGCGAGCAGTTCTTC. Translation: CASSVVYSGGEQFF.

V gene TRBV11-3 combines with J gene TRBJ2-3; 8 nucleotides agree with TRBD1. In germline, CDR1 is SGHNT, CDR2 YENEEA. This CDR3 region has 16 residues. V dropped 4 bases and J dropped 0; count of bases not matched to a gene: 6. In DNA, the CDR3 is TGTGCCAGCAGCTCCAATCGGACAGGGAGCACAGATACGCAGTATTTT. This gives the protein CASSSNRTGSTDTQYF.

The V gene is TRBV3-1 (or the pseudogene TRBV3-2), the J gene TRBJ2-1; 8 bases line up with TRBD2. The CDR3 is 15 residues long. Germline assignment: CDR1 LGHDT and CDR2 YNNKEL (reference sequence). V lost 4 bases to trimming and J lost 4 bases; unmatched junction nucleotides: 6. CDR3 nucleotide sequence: TGTGCCAGCAGCCTAGGGGCTAGCGGGTACAATGAGCAGTTCTTC. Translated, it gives CASSLGASGYNEQFF.

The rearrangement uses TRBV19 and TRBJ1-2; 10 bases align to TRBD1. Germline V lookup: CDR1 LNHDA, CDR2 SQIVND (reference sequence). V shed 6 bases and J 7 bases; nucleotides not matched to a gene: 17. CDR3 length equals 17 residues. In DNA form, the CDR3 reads TGTGCCAGTAGAGGAGTCGAGACAGGGGGCGCAGGTTTTGGCTACACCTTC. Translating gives CASRGVETGGAGFGYTF.

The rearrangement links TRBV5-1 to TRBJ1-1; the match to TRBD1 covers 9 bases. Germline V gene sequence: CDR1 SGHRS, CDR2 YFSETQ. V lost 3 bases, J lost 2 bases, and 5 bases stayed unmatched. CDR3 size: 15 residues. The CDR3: CASSWTQGANTEAFF. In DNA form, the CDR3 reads TGCGCCAGCAGCTGGACACAGGGGGCTAACACTGAAGCTTTCTTT.

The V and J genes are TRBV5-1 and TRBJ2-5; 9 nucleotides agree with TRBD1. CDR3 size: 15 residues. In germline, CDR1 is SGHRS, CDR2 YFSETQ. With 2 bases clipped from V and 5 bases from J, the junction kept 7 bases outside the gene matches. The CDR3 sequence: CASSFGTGYPETQYF. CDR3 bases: TGCGCCAGCAGCTTCGGGACAGGGTATCCGGAGACCCAGTACTTC.

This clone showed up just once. As DNA, the CDR3 is TGTGCCAGCAGTAACCCCGGACTAGCGGGAGGTGGCTACGAGCAGTACTTC. Translated, it gives CASSNPGLAGGGYEQYF. The chain is built from TRBV6-2 or TRBV6-3 and TRBJ2-7; 14 bases are shared with TRBD2. CDR3 length equals 17 residues. CDR1 is MNHEY, CDR2 SVGEGT, per germline. V lost 5 bases, J lost 3 bases, and 9 bases stayed unmatched.

The CDR3, as DNA: TGTGCCAGCAGTCCCTTGGCGGGGGGAACAGATACGCAGTATTTT. Amino acids: CASSPLAGGTDTQYF. The rearrangement links TRBV27 to TRBJ2-3, with 8 bases matching TRBD2. This CDR3 is built from 15 residues. V lost 5 bases and J lost 3; bases outside the gene matches: 7. The germline CDR1 and CDR2 sequences are MNHEY and SMNVEV (reference sequence).

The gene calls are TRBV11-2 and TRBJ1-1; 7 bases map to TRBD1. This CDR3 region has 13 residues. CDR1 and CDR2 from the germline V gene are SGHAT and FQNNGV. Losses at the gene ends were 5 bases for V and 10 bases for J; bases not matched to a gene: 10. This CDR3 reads CASSADRLLLAFF. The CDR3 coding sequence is TGTGCCAGCAGCGCGGACAGGCTGTTGTTAGCTTTCTTT.

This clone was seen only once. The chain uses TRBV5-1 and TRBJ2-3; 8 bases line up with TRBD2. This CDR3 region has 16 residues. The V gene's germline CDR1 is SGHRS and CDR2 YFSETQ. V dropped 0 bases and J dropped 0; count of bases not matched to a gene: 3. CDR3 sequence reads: CASSLELADSTDTQYF. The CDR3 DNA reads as TGCGCCAGCAGCTTGGAACTAGCGGATAGCACAGATACGCAGTATTTT.

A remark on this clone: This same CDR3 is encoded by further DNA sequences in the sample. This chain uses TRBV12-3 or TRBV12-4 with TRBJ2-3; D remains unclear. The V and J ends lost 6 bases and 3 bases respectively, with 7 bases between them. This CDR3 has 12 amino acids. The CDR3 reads CASSPGTDTQYF. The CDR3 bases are TGTGCCAGCAGCCCCGGTACAGATACGCAGTATTTT.

The CDR3 coding sequence is TGTGCCAGCAGTGATGTGACAGGGAACACTGAAGCTTTCTTT. This sequence encodes CASSDVTGNTEAFF. The V gene is TRBV2, the J gene TRBJ1-1, with D tentatively TRBD1 (6 bases). Trimming stripped 3 bases from V and 1 base from J, with 9 bases between. CDR3 length: 14 amino acids. Germline assignment: CDR1 SNHLY and CDR2 FYNNEI.

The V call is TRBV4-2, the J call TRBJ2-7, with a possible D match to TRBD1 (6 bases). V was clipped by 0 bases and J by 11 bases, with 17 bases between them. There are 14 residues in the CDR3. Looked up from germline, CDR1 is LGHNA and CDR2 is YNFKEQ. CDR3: CASSQDGPYSGEYF. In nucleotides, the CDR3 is TGTGCCAGCAGCCAAGATGGGCCCTACTCAGGGGAGTACTTC.

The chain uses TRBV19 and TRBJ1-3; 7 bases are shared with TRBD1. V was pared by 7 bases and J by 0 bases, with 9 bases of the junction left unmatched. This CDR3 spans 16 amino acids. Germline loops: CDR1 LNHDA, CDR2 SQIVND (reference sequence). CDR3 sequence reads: CASTSGDSGSGNTIYF. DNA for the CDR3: TGTGCCAGTACCTCGGGGGACAGTGGCTCTGGAAACACCATATATTTT.

The CDR3: CASSFSRGSYNEQFF. DNA of the CDR3: TGTGCCAGCAGTTTCAGTCGCGGCTCCTACAATGAGCAGTTCTTC. This chain connects TRBV27 to TRBJ2-1; no definite D call. The germline gives CDR1 MNHEY, CDR2 SMNVEV (reference sequence). Trimming shortened V by 3 bases and J by 0 bases, and 9 bases separated the two germline ends. The CDR3 loop spans 15 amino acids.